This paragraph reports one T cell receptor (beta chain). The data were produced by immunoSEQ multiplex PCR, yet TCRdb's version contains in-frame clones alone and is incomplete. The sample includes tens of thousands of clones, roughly nine tenths seen only once; the top ten take less than 1.1%. Germline CDR1 SGHNT, CDR2 YYREEE (reference sequence). The CDR3 loop spans 14 amino acids. V was clipped by 4 bases and J by 3 bases; unmatched bases: 5. These data originate in a study of OX40 agonist ivuxolimab in advanced cancers. Researchers took blood at baseline, on cycle 4 day 1, and on cycle 7 day 1. The sequencing here drew on CD4+ or CD8+ T cells sorted from blood, taken in a trial of the OX40 agonist ivuxolimab. V and J are TRBV5-4 and TRBJ2-7; TRBD1 matches 9 bases. This clonotype was sampled from an adult with an advanced solid tumor such as melanoma, head and neck, liver or kidney cancer. The DNA of the CDR3 is TGTGCCAGCAGCAGACAGGGGGGAGGCTACGAGCAGTACTTC. Amino acid sequence: CASSRQGGGYEQYF.